This is a list of T cell receptor beta chains from one sample in a study of shared clonotypes between healthy human individuals. Profiled with immunoSEQ multiplex PCR; TCRdb holds only in-frame clones, not every one. The sample records roughly 500,000 clones, more than 75% being singletons. Sample: PBMCs. The receptor set was obtained from a woman in her 40s in good health. Some clones in this sample may be carry-over from other donors' samples. Each CDR3 is given with its conserved first and last residue. The D gene is left open where the match is weak. Clone size is shown for a subset of rows, as once, few, many or a class of expanded clone.

d_call clone_size j_call v_call cdr3_aa cdr3_nt
- - TRBJ2-2 TRBV7-3 CASSSAALPNTGELFF TGTGCCAGCAGTTCGGCCGCCCTGCCTAACACCGGGGAGCTGTTTTTT
TRBD2 few TRBJ2-5 TRBV6-1 CASSEGTSGRGTQYF TGTGCCAGCAGTGAAGGGACTAGTGGGAGGGGGACCCAGTACTTC
TRBD1 - TRBJ1-1 TRBV19 CASSMRKDREIAFF TGTGCCAGTAGTATGCGGAAAGACAGGGAGATCGCTTTCTTT
TRBD2 - TRBJ2-7 TRBV5-6 CASSYSGAEEQYF TGTGCCAGCAGCTATAGCGGGGCAGAAGAGCAGTACTTC
TRBD1 - TRBJ2-6 TRBV6-1 CASSGTGGSRANVLTF TGTGCCAGCAGTGGCACAGGGGGCTCACGGGCCAACGTCCTGACTTTC
- - TRBJ2-2 TRBV7-7 CASSPGSRNTGELFF TGTGCTAGCAGCCCGGGCTCCAGGAACACCGGGGAGCTGTTTTTT
- once TRBJ1-2 TRBV6-1 CASSESRDTNYGYTF TGTGCCAGCAGTGAATCCCGGGACACCAACTATGGCTACACCTTC
- - TRBJ2-7 TRBV25-1 CASSDRGASYEQYF TGTGCCAGCAGTGATAGGGGGGCCTCCTACGAGCAGTACTTC
- - TRBJ2-1 TRBV5-6 CASSPGLNNEQFF TGTGCCAGCAGCCCGGGACTCAACAATGAGCAGTTCTTC
- - TRBJ1-2 TRBV6-1 CASSEEGRVYGYTF TGTGCCAGCAGTGAAGAGGGCAGGGTCTATGGCTACACCTTC
- - TRBJ1-1 TRBV25-1 CASSVTALDTEAFF TGTGCCAGCAGTGTGACAGCCTTGGACACTGAAGCTTTCTTT
- few TRBJ2-1 TRBV19 CASSYGGRLFDEQFF TGTGCCAGTAGCTACGGGGGACGCCTTTTCGATGAGCAGTTCTTC
- - TRBJ2-6 TRBV2 CASSEIPGAGANVLTF TGTGCCAGCAGTGAAATCCCAGGGGCTGGGGCCAACGTCCTGACTTTC
TRBD2 once TRBJ2-7 TRBV7-6 CASSKGLAGSPYEQYF TGTGCCAGCAGCAAGGGACTAGCGGGCTCTCCCTACGAGCAGTACTTC
TRBD1 - TRBJ2-5 TRBV7-9 CASSPPWSGTDQETQYF TGTGCCAGCAGCCCCCCGTGGTCGGGGACAGATCAAGAGACCCAGTACTTC
- - TRBJ2-1 TRBV29-1 CSVEPPGAPYEQFF TGCAGCGTTGAACCCCCAGGGGCGCCGTATGAGCAGTTCTTC
TRBD2 - TRBJ2-3 TRBV7-3 CASSSGLAGEVDTQYF TGTGCCAGCAGCTCTGGACTAGCGGGAGAGGTAGATACGCAGTATTTT
- - TRBJ2-5 TRBV7-9 CASSLGGAQYF TGTGCCAGCAGCTTAGGGGGGGCCCAGTACTTC
TRBD1 - TRBJ2-2 TRBV28 CASSLGDRETGELFF TGTGCCAGCAGTCTGGGGGACAGGGAAACCGGGGAGCTGTTTTTT
TRBD1 once TRBJ2-7 TRBV27 CASKPGQGPYEQYF TGTGCCAGCAAACCGGGACAGGGGCCCTACGAGCAGTACTTC
- - TRBJ2-6 TRBV30 CASDPSGANVLTF TGTGCCTCCGATCCGTCTGGGGCCAACGTCCTGACTTTC
- - TRBJ1-4 TRBV5-1 CASSLDGAPGEKLFF TGCGCCAGCAGCTTGGATGGCGCCCCTGGGGAAAAACTGTTTTTT
TRBD1 - TRBJ2-7 TRBV4-2 CASSLQQGAGLDEQYF TGTGCCAGCAGCCTCCAACAGGGGGCAGGTTTGGACGAGCAGTACTTC
- - TRBJ2-1 TRBV28 CASSFITSFNEQFF TGTGCCAGCAGTTTCATTACTAGTTTCAATGAGCAGTTCTTC
- many TRBJ2-5 TRBV7-9 CASTPVARETQYF TGTGCCAGCACCCCGGTGGCAAGAGAGACCCAGTACTTC
TRBD1 - TRBJ2-2 TRBV30 CAWTGGTANTGELFF TGTGCCTGGACAGGGGGCACAGCGAACACCGGGGAGCTGTTTTTT
TRBD2 - TRBJ2-1 TRBV5-6 CASSLGFSGSSGEQFF TGTGCCAGCAGCTTGGGGTTTAGCGGGAGTTCAGGTGAGCAGTTCTTC
TRBD1 - TRBJ1-1 TRBV2 CASSPQQGAIGNTEAFF TGTGCCAGCAGCCCCCAACAGGGGGCAATAGGGAACACTGAAGCTTTCTTT
- - TRBJ2-3 TRBV9 CASSAGADTQYF TGTGCCAGCAGCGCCGGGGCGGATACGCAGTATTTT
- - TRBJ1-3 TRBV10-1 CASSELQGGSGNTIYF TGCGCCAGCAGTGAGCTGCAGGGAGGATCTGGAAACACCATATATTTT
- - TRBJ2-2 TRBV28 CASSSGPLPGELFF TGTGCCAGCAGTTCGGGACCGCTCCCCGGGGAGCTGTTTTTT
- - TRBJ2-4 TRBV7-2 CASSLGAGWRDIQYF TGTGCCAGCAGCTTAGGAGCCGGGTGGAGAGACATTCAGTACTTC
- - TRBJ2-3 TRBV18 CASSLAGGRIQSTDTQYF TGTGCCAGCTCACTCGCAGGGGGGCGTATTCAAAGCACAGATACGCAGTATTTT
TRBD2 many TRBJ2-5 TRBV5-1 CASSFSPTSGSVQYF TGCGCCAGCAGCTTTTCTCCGACTAGCGGGAGTGTCCAGTACTTC
- - TRBJ2-2 TRBV5-1 CASSATRGTGELFF TGCGCCAGCAGCGCCACTAGGGGGACCGGGGAGCTGTTTTTT
- - TRBJ2-2 TRBV28 CASSLGGRGATGELFF TGTGCCAGCAGTTTAGGAGGGAGAGGAGCCACCGGGGAGCTGTTTTTT
- once TRBJ2-2 TRBV27 CASQKVGTDDFTNTGELFF TGTGCCAGTCAGAAAGTTGGGACGGACGACTTTACGAACACCGGGGAGCTGTTTTTT
- - TRBJ2-2 TRBV11-2 CASSLSRNGELFF TGTGCCAGCAGCCTCTCGAGAAACGGGGAGCTGTTTTTT
- - TRBJ2-7 TRBV21-1 CASSMRLAGDLVGHEQYF TGTGCCAGCAGCATGCGGCTAGCGGGAGACTTAGTAGGACACGAGCAGTACTTC
TRBD1 - TRBJ2-7 TRBV10-3 CAITLEGGSYEQYF TGTGCCATCACTCTCGAAGGGGGCTCGTACGAGCAGTACTTC
- few TRBJ2-1 TRBV7-9 CASSLAPGPLSSYNEQFF TGTGCCAGCAGCTTAGCCCCCGGGCCTCTTAGCTCCTACAATGAGCAGTTCTTC
TRBD1 few TRBJ1-2 TRBV9 CASSVAADRNYGYTF TGTGCCAGCAGCGTAGCCGCGGACAGGAACTATGGCTACACCTTC
- - TRBJ2-3 TRBV18 CASSPGDTQYF TGTGCCAGCTCACCAGGGGATACGCAGTATTTT
- - TRBJ2-7 TRBV6-6 CASSYSGGEISYEQYF TGTGCCAGCAGTTACTCGGGCGGCGAAATCTCCTACGAGCAGTACTTC